This TCR beta chain was recorded in a study of shared clonotypes between healthy human individuals. Study-wide results and limits: Rarefaction indicated that sorted-subset sequencing remained incomplete although depth was large. Sequencing depth was expected to influence donor clonotype sharing.

A word on this clone: The target antigen is unknown.

This table comes from immunoSEQ multiplex PCR, and its TCRdb copy is limited to in-frame clones, with some not included. There are some 630,000 clones in the sample; more than 70% occur only once, and about 1.7% lies in the top ten. With 3 bases removed from V and 5 bases from J, the gap between germline ends came to 11 bases. CDR3 length: 14 residues. Germline CDR1 SGHRS, CDR2 YFSETQ. V usage is TRBV5-1 and J usage is TRBJ1-4; perhaps TRBD1 as D (5 bases). Sequences were obtained from memory CD4+ T cells sorted from blood. Indicated subset: CD45RA-negative fraction. The receptor's source is a woman between 25 and 40 years old in good health. This CDR3 reads CASSSGRRNEKLFF. The DNA for the CDR3 is TGCGCCAGCAGCTCGGGACGGCGAAATGAAAAACTGTTTTTT.